These 30 T cell receptor beta chains came from one sample sequenced in a study of T cells in Graves' hyperthyroidism and ophthalmopathy. Template material for amplifying TCR beta CDR3 regions consisted of RNA transcripts. HTBI primers were the set used in a first-round RT-PCR of the TCR CDR3. TCRdb used MiXCR to reprocess the multiplex PCR reads, holding one entry per CDR3 protein. This sample yields 500,000 or so distinct CDR3 sequences, of which roughly 17% are seen a single time; roughly a sixth belongs to the top ten. Sequencing was carried out using blood. Source of these receptors: a woman under 30 with Graves' ophthalmopathy.

The table lists this clonotype with a few counts. The V call is TRBV15, the J call TRBJ1-1; D gene unclear. Between the trimmed V and J ends, which lost 3 bases and 5 bases, there was a span of 16 bases. The V gene's germline CDR1 is LNHNV and CDR2 YYDKDF (reference sequence). The CDR3 runs 15 residues. The chain's CDR3 is CATSRGGSGRTEAFF. Here the CDR3 DNA reads TGTGCCACCAGCAGGGGAGGTTCGGGGAGGACTGAAGCTTTCTTT.

In this sample, this clonotype turned up many times. The chain is built from TRBV6-1 and TRBJ1-2; D is possibly TRBD1 (6 bases). Germline V gives CDR1 MNHNS, CDR2 SASEGT. V lost 10 bases to trimming and J lost 5 bases, with 11 bases between them. The CDR3 is 11 residues long. CDR3 nucleotides: TGTGCCACCAGGACAGTTTATGGCTACACCTTC. This encodes CATRTVYGYTF.

In this sample, this clonotype turned up many times. The DNA of the CDR3 is TGTGCCAGCAGTGAGGGGACGGGAAACACTGAAGCTTTCTTT. Its translation: CASSEGTGNTEAFF. The chain recombines TRBV2 with TRBJ1-1; weak D call: TRBD1 (5 bases). The ends were cut back, 3 bases at V and 2 bases at J, with 10 bases in the middle. Per germline, CDR1 SNHLY and CDR2 FYNNEI. CDR3 length: 14 amino acids. The variable domain in full, with the rest retrieved from reference TRBV2 and TRBJ1-1, is EPEVTQTPSHQVTQMGQEVILRCVPISNHLYFYWYRQILGQKVEFLVSFYNNEISEKSEIFDDQFSVERPDGSNFTLKIRSTKLEDSAMYFCASSEGTGNTEAFFGQGTRLTVV.

This sequence joins TRBV9 and TRBJ2-7, with TRBD2 matching 9 bases. This CDR3 contains 15 residues. Trimming at V came to 1 base and at J to 2 bases, leaving 4 bases not matched to a gene. Germline CDR1 SGDLS, CDR2 YYNGEE. CDR3 in DNA: TGTGCCAGCAGCGTACAAGCGGGAGGTCCCTACGAGCAGTACTTC. Translating it yields CASSVQAGGPYEQYF.

The chain joins TRBV6-6 to TRBJ1-6; D ambiguous. V lost 0 bases and J lost 7, with 16 bases in between. Germline V gene sequence: CDR1 MNHNY, CDR2 SVGAGI (reference sequence). The CDR3 is 17 amino acids. DNA of the CDR3: TGTGCCAGCAGTTACTCGTCTACTCCTGACTTGAATTCACCCCTCCACTTT. Amino acids: CASSYSSTPDLNSPLHF.

Many counts were recorded for this clonotype. This rearrangement joins TRBV20-1 to TRBJ1-1, with TRBD1 matching over 10 bases. The germline V gene encodes CDR1 DFQATT and CDR2 SNEGSKA (reference sequence). This CDR3 comprises 13 residues. Losses at the gene ends were 0 bases for V and 7 bases for J; bases not matched to a gene: 2. This CDR3 reads CSARDGQGVEAFF. CDR3 in DNA: TGCAGTGCTAGAGACGGACAGGGGGTTGAAGCTTTCTTT.

This clonotype has ten or more counts. The chain has TRBV4-2 and TRBJ1-2; no definite D call. V dropped 7 bases and J dropped 0 bases, with 18 bases sitting between them. Germline CDR1 is LGHNA and CDR2 is YNFKEQ. The CDR3 has 16 amino acids. CDR3 coding DNA: TGTGCCAGCACCGCCACGAAGGGTATGCCTAACTATGGCTACACCTTC. It yields the protein CASTATKGMPNYGYTF.

The chain joins TRBV2 to TRBJ1-6; TRBD1 matches at 10 bases. The V and J ends lost 6 bases and 0 bases, in that order; junction bases with no gene match: 8. This CDR3 has 18 amino acids. Per germline, CDR1 SNHLY and CDR2 FYNNEI. The CDR3 bases are TGTGCCAGCAGATCCGGGACAGGGGACGGCTCCTATAATTCACCCCTCCACTTT. It translates to CASRSGTGDGSYNSPLHF.

V is TRBV20-1 and J is TRBJ1-2; D is unresolved. Germline CDR1 DFQATT, CDR2 SNEGSKA (reference sequence). This CDR3 contains 14 residues. Trimming took 1 base from V and 8 from J, leaving 17 bases between them. The CDR3 nucleotides are TGCAGTGCTAGAGTGGGAGAGGGCGTCAAGGGCTACACCTTC. It yields the protein CSARVGEGVKGYTF.

This clonotype was counted at least ten times. This rearrangement joins TRBV6-1 to TRBJ1-1, with D uncertain. The CDR3 runs to 15 residues. V was trimmed by 3 bases and J by 0 bases, leaving 11 bases between them. Germline assignment: CDR1 MNHNS and CDR2 SASEGT. Here the CDR3 DNA reads TGTGCCAGCAGTGAGGGGTGGATCATGAACACTGAAGCTTTCTTT. Amino acid sequence: CASSEGWIMNTEAFF.

The chain joins TRBV28 to TRBJ2-7, with TRBD1 matching 11 bases. Germline CDR1 reads MDHEN; CDR2 reads SYDVKM. The CDR3 runs to 17 residues. With 3 bases clipped from V and 4 bases from J, the junction kept 11 bases outside the gene matches. The CDR3 coding sequence is TGTGCCAGCAGTTTGATTGGGTGGACAGGGGGCGTTTACGAGCAGTACTTC. It encodes CASSLIGWTGGVYEQYF.

The genes are TRBV12-3 or TRBV12-4 and TRBJ2-5, with 8 positions matching TRBD1. The CDR3 has 15 amino acids. Trimming at V came to 1 base and at J to 1 base, leaving 2 bases not matched to a gene. The CDR3 loop reads CASSLGQGSQETQYF. The CDR3 DNA follows: TGTGCCAGCAGTTTAGGACAGGGGTCCCAAGAGACCCAGTACTTC.

This clonotype was seen many times. This sequence joins TRBV12-3 or TRBV12-4 and TRBJ2-5; a weak D match, TRBD2 (6 bases). The CDR3 is 15 amino acids. Between the trimmed V and J ends, which lost 1 base and 5 bases, there was a span of 14 bases. Here the CDR3 reads CASSLVGGGLETQYF. CDR3 sequence (DNA): TGTGCCAGCAGTTTAGTAGGCGGAGGGCTGGAGACCCAGTACTTC.

The chain uses TRBV6-1 and TRBJ2-5, with 13 bases identical to TRBD2. This CDR3 has 16 residues. From germline, CDR1 is MNHNS and CDR2 SASEGT. The ends lost 5 bases at V and 3 bases at J; junction bases unmatched: 6. The chain's CDR3 is CASSPTSGGWEETQYF. CDR3 DNA sequence: TGTGCCAGCAGTCCGACTAGCGGGGGGTGGGAAGAGACCCAGTACTTC.

The CDR3 DNA sequence: TGTGCCAGCAGTTACCCGGGAGGGGAAAAACTGTTTTTT. This translates into CASSYPGGEKLFF. The rearrangement links TRBV28 to TRBJ1-4; D is uncertain. The CDR3 loop spans 13 amino acids. The ends were cut back, 4 bases at V and 8 bases at J, with 11 bases in the middle. Germline CDR1 and CDR2: MDHEN and SYDVKM.

This clonotype was picked up a small number of times. The chain joins TRBV15 to TRBJ2-5; D assignment may be TRBD1 or TRBD2 (5 bases each). The CDR3 length is 17 residues. V lost 4 bases and J 4 bases, leaving 22 bases between the germline ends. Germline V gene data show CDR1 as LNHNV and CDR2 as YYDKDF (reference sequence). The CDR3 DNA reads as TGTGCCACCAGCACCTTTGGGAGAGGGGTCTCACGAGAGACCCAGTACTTC. This gives the protein CATSTFGRGVSRETQYF.

There are many counts of this clonotype. The V and J genes are TRBV7-8 and TRBJ1-4; 7 nucleotides agree with TRBD1. The CDR3 totals 15 residues. Trimming took 5 bases from V and 3 from J; bases not matched to a gene: 6. The germline V gene has CDR1 SGHVS and CDR2 FQNEAQ. CDR3 sequence (DNA): TGTGCCAGCAGCGAGACAGGGTCGGCTAATGAAAAACTGTTTTTT. This gives the protein CASSETGSANEKLFF. The full variable domain, rest sourced from reference TRBV7-8 and TRBJ1-4, is GAGVSQSPRYKVAKRGQDVALRCDPISGHVSLFWYQQALGQGPEFLTYFQNEAQLDKSGLPSDRFFAERPEGSVSTLKIQRTQQEDSAVYLCASSETGSANEKLFFGSGTQLSVL.

Note on this clonotype: A much larger clone sits a single nucleotide away, making a read error possible. The chain recombines TRBV7-9 with TRBJ2-7; the match to TRBD1 covers 7 bases. This CDR3 spans 16 amino acids. Germline CDR1 reads SEHNR; CDR2 reads FQNEAQ (reference sequence). The V and J ends lost 4 bases and 0 bases, in that order; junction bases with no gene match: 9. The CDR3 is CASSSLLTGSSYEQYF. Here the CDR3 DNA reads TGTGCCAGCAGCTCTCTCCTGACAGGGAGCTCCTACGAGCAGTACTTC.

The chain has TRBV14 and TRBJ2-7; TRBD2 matches 7 bases. Germline CDR1 and CDR2: SGHDN and FVKESK. Losses at the gene ends were 1 base for V and 4 bases for J; bases not matched to a gene: 10. The CDR3 loop spans 16 amino acids. CDR3 in amino acids: CASSQVAGLELYEQYF. In DNA, the CDR3 is TGTGCCAGCAGCCAAGTAGCGGGTCTGGAACTATACGAGCAGTACTTC.

The chain couples TRBV7-8 to TRBJ2-1, with D possibly matching TRBD2 (5 bases). Trimming removed 1 base at V and 0 bases at J, with 10 bases between. The CDR3 has 16 amino acids. CDR1 is SGHVS, CDR2 FQNEAQ, per germline. CDR3 loop: CASSLGGWSSYNEQFF. The CDR3 region has the DNA TGTGCCAGCAGCTTAGGAGGGTGGAGCTCCTACAATGAGCAGTTCTTC.

This clonotype has a count of ten or more. V is TRBV28 and J is TRBJ1-3, with unresolved D. V lost 11 bases and J lost 9, with 20 bases in between. This CDR3 region has 13 residues. CDR1 is MDHEN, CDR2 SYDVKM, per germline. CDR3 sequence reads: CAGRVAAGGTIYF. The CDR3 region has the DNA TGTGCCGGCCGCGTGGCCGCCGGAGGCACCATATATTTT.

The V gene is TRBV7-9, the J gene TRBJ1-2, with D possibly being TRBD1 (6 bases). CDR1 SEHNR and CDR2 FQNEAQ come from the germline V gene (reference sequence). The V and J ends lost 5 bases and 8 bases respectively, with 24 bases between them. This CDR3 region has 16 residues. The CDR3 DNA reads TGTGCCAGCAGCAAATCAAAAGGGGGACCCCTAGAGGGCTACACCTTC. This gives the protein CASSKSKGGPLEGYTF.

This clonotype showed up many times. The chain uses TRBV6-1 and TRBJ2-3; 12 bases map to TRBD2. After removal of 6 bases from V and 4 bases from J, the junction contained 8 bases not matched to a gene. Germline V CDR1 and CDR2: MNHNS, SASEGT. The CDR3 runs to 16 residues. This CDR3 is CASSGMTSGGPDTQYF. The DNA for the CDR3 is TGTGCCAGCAGCGGAATGACTAGCGGGGGACCAGATACGCAGTATTTT.

The sample holds many counts of this clonotype. The chain couples TRBV28 to TRBJ2-3, with TRBD1 identical over 7 bases. CDR3 length equals 15 residues. Germline V gene data show CDR1 as MDHEN and CDR2 as SYDVKM. Trimming at V came to 6 bases and at J to 5 bases, leaving 11 bases not matched to a gene. CDR3 in DNA: TGTGCCAGCAGGCCAGACAGGGCGGTCGTAGATACGCAGTATTTT. This translates into CASRPDRAVVDTQYF. Looking up the rest from reference TRBV28 and TRBJ2-3 gives the full variable domain: DVKVTQSSRYLVKRTGEKVFLECVQDMDHENMFWYRQDPGLGLRLIYFSYDVKMKEKGDIPEGYSVSREKKERFSLILESASTNQTSMYLCASRPDRAVVDTQYFGPGTRLTVL.

Many counts were recorded for this clonotype. V usage is TRBV27 and J usage is TRBJ2-1, with 9 bases that match TRBD2. This CDR3 is built from 15 residues. V dropped 2 bases and J dropped 11; count of bases not matched to a gene: 10. Germline V gene data show CDR1 as MNHEY and CDR2 as SMNVEV (reference sequence). CDR3 loop: CASSLVVAGEGKQFF. In DNA, the CDR3 is TGTGCCAGCAGTTTAGTAGTAGCGGGAGAAGGGAAGCAGTTCTTC.

This clonotype was counted many times. The chain employs TRBV12-5 and TRBJ2-1; TRBD2 matches 12 bases. CDR3 length: 21 residues. Germline CDR1 LGHNT, CDR2 FRNRAP. Losses at the gene ends were 5 bases for V and 7 bases for J; bases not matched to a gene: 24. The CDR3 DNA follows: TGTGCTAGTGGTACCCTAATCAAGTTCGATAATCTAGCGGGAGGGCCAAATGAGCAGTTCTTC. Translating it yields CASGTLIKFDNLAGGPNEQFF. Variable domain in full (rest from reference TRBV12-5 and TRBJ2-1): DARVTQTPRHKVTEMGQEVTMRCQPILGHNTVFWYRQTMMQGLELLAYFRNRAPLDDSGMPKDRFSAEMPDATLATLKIQPSEPRDSAVYFCASGTLIKFDNLAGGPNEQFFGPGTRLTVL.

V usage is TRBV24-1 and J usage is TRBJ2-3; the match to TRBD1 covers 7 bases. Looked up from germline, CDR1 is KGHDR and CDR2 is SFDVKD. V was clipped by 3 bases and J by 5 bases; unmatched bases: 16. The CDR3 has 18 amino acids. This CDR3 is CATSDVPTGRALRDTQYF. CDR3 nucleotide sequence: TGTGCCACCAGTGATGTACCGACAGGGAGAGCCCTTCGAGATACGCAGTATTTT.

This clonotype occurred many times. This rearrangement joins TRBV28 to TRBJ2-7; tentatively, D is TRBD2 (5 bases). CDR3 length: 14 residues. Germline loops: CDR1 MDHEN, CDR2 SYDVKM. Deletions cut 6 bases from V and 5 bases from J, with 17 bases between. CDR3 in amino acids: CASSQGLLIHEQYF. In DNA form, the CDR3 reads TGTGCCAGCAGCCAAGGACTCCTAATTCACGAGCAGTACTTC.

This clonotype is judged medium-sized (0.01 to 0.1%). This chain links TRBV28 with TRBJ2-7; D may match TRBD1 or TRBD2 (5 bases each). The ends were cut back, 6 bases at V and 2 bases at J, with 11 bases in the middle. The germline V gene encodes CDR1 MDHEN and CDR2 SYDVKM. This CDR3 spans 13 amino acids. CDR3 DNA: TGTGCCAGCAGCAGGAGAGGGGCCTACGAGCAGTACTTC. Amino acid sequence: CASSRRGAYEQYF.

V gene TRBV7-9 combines with J gene TRBJ1-2; D not certain. Between the trimmed V and J ends, which lost 3 bases and 0 bases, there was a span of 8 bases. The length of the CDR3 is 14 residues. CDR1 and CDR2 from the germline V gene are SEHNR and FQNEAQ (reference sequence). Written as DNA, the CDR3 is TGTGCCAGCAGCTTTCCTGGGCCTAACTATGGCTACACCTTC. Its translation is CASSFPGPNYGYTF.